The present entry profiles one T cell receptor beta chain with its context. These data are taken from a study of blood T cell repertoires in COVID-19. In the source study's methods: It was from reference gene primer amplification that nucleated cell counts were estimated. Here immunoSEQ multiplex PCR was the method, and the copy in TCRdb shows in-frame clones only, minus some. From that table come the V and J calls and clone size; the DNA was used to work out D and trimming. The table shows approximately 46,000 clones, with around 89% occurring only once. CDR3 length: 14 amino acids. The germline CDR1 and CDR2 sequences are MNHEY and SMNVEV (reference sequence). V shed 10 bases and J shed 3 bases, with 16 bases lying between them.

Sequencing was performed on peripheral blood. The chain links TRBV27 to TRBJ2-1; a possible D gene is TRBD1 (6 bases). The sequence came from a man between 65 and 85 years old with active COVID-19. CDR3 DNA: TGTGCCACCACCCCCGGACAGATCTACAATGAGCAGTTCTTC. Its translation: CATTPGQIYNEQFF.